The T cell receptor (beta chain) described here comes from a study of PD-L1 blockade in urothelial cancer. About the study: Each blood sample yielded a median of around 130,000 T cells.

Locally advanced or metastatic urothelial carcinoma affected the patients. All patients handed over anywhere from 1 to 8 samples, pretreatment and on-treatment. Germline CDR1 reads SGHRS; CDR2 reads YFSETQ. Trimming stripped 4 bases from V and 2 bases from J, with 11 bases between. The CDR3 has 14 residues. The protocol was immunoSEQ multiplex PCR, while the TCRdb copy is restricted to in-frame clones and leaves out a portion. The data contain tens of thousands of clones, over 75% of them singletons. The chain links TRBV5-1 to TRBJ2-3; D gene unclear. The specimen comprised PBMCs, sampled around atezolizumab (anti-PD-L1) treatment. The source of this sequence is a man between 70 and 80 years old with urothelial cancer. CDR3 nucleotides: TGCGCCAGCAGCGAATGGAGCTCCACAGATACGCAGTATTTT. As protein: CASSEWSSTDTQYF.